The 28 T cell receptor beta chains listed next were all sequenced from one sample in a study of tumor-infiltrating lymphocytes in primary liver carcinoma. TCR beta cDNA was prepared out of roughly 500 ng total RNA by means of a constant-region primer. Modified slightly, ARM-PCR produced TCR beta libraries over three nested multiplex PCR rounds. Investigators reported that the first two PCR rounds, at 10 cycles each, used TRBV1-TRBV30 forward primers with a C-beta reverse primer. One entry per CDR3 protein results from TCRdb running MiXCR on the multiplex PCR reads. The repertoire includes roughly 330,000 distinct CDR3 sequences, about two thirds of them detected once, and roughly 6% sits in the top ten. Unsorted whole blood supplied the RNA, and germline DNA was extracted too. The sequenced material came from peripheral blood. Receptor source: a middle-aged man with primary liver carcinoma and hepatitis B virus infection.

About this clonotype itself: This could be a read error, since a much larger clone is one nucleotide away. This chain connects TRBV6-6 to TRBJ2-7; perhaps TRBD1 as D (6 bases). CDR1 is MNHNY, CDR2 SVGAGI, per germline (reference sequence). CDR3 length: 15 residues. The CDR3 nucleotides read TGTGACAGCAGTTACACCCGGGACACCTCCTACGAGCAGTACTTC. Amino acid sequence: CDSSYTRDTSYEQYF.

J is TRBJ2-5 and V is TRBV5-1; 8 nucleotides line up with TRBD2. Germline loops: CDR1 SGHRS, CDR2 YFSETQ. Trimming took 6 bases from V and 0 from J; bases not matched to a gene: 4. The CDR3 loop spans 14 amino acids. CDR3 nucleotide sequence: TGCGCCAGCATGCTAGCGGGCTACCAAGAGACCCAGTACTTC. Translated, it gives CASMLAGYQETQYF.

J is TRBJ2-7 and V is TRBV4-1; D gene unclear. Per germline, CDR1 MGHRA and CDR2 YSYEKL. The CDR3 sequence is 14 residues long. Trimming took 1 base from V and 7 from J, leaving 14 bases between them. The CDR3 region is CASSQAPSAMEQYF. The DNA of the CDR3 is TGCGCCAGCAGCCAAGCTCCGTCTGCGATGGAGCAGTACTTC.

V and J are TRBV12-3 or TRBV12-4 and TRBJ2-7; TRBD2 matches 10 bases. The CDR3 spans 15 residues. Trimming removed 5 bases from V and 2 bases from J; junction bases left unmatched: 6. The CDR3 coding sequence is TGTGCCAGCAGTACCGCTAGCGGGAGTACCTACGAGCAGTACTTC. It yields the protein CASSTASGSTYEQYF.

This clonotype was detected only once. The chain uses TRBV28 and TRBJ2-3, with 8 bases identical to TRBD1. CDR1 MDHEN and CDR2 SYDVKM come from the germline V gene. CDR3 length: 21 amino acids. J was trimmed by 5 bases and V by 7 bases; bases with no gene match: 29. Here the CDR3 reads CASTSLRALVGQDPSRDTQYF. Here the CDR3 DNA reads TGTGCCAGCACCTCGCTCCGGGCTCTAGTGGGACAGGACCCCTCAAGAGATACGCAGTATTTT.

The chain combines TRBV11-2 with TRBJ2-1, with D possibly TRBD2 on 5 matching bases. This CDR3 contains 15 residues. The germline V gene encodes CDR1 SGHAT and CDR2 FQNNGV. V was cut by 0 bases and J by 8 bases, with 14 bases left in between. The DNA of the CDR3 is TGTGCCAGCAGCTTAGAGGCTAGCTCCTATGATGAGCAGTTCTTC. Protein product: CASSLEASSYDEQFF.

J is TRBJ2-7 and V is TRBV10-3, with no clear D. Trimming removed 2 bases from V and 3 bases from J, with 11 bases in between. This CDR3 is 14 amino acids long. Germline CDR1 reads ENHRY; CDR2 reads SYGVKD. The CDR3 DNA reads as TGTGCCATCAGTGAGAACGTTAGGAACTACGAGCAGTACTTC. Its translation is CAISENVRNYEQYF.

This clonotype was picked up one time. This rearrangement joins TRBV5-1 to TRBJ2-1; D call uncertain. Germline CDR1 and CDR2: SGHRS and YFSETQ. Trimming pared 1 base from V and 11 bases from J, leaving 10 bases between. CDR3 size: 12 residues. The CDR3 is CASSLYPSKQFF. In DNA form, the CDR3 reads TGCGCCAGCAGCTTGTACCCTAGTAAGCAGTTCTTC.

This clonotype occurred many times. The rearrangement joins TRBV6-1 to TRBJ2-7; tentatively, D is TRBD1 (7 bases). V was shortened by 6 bases and J by 4 bases, with 16 bases between the two germline ends. Germline CDR1 and CDR2: MNHNS and SASEGT. The CDR3 extends over 14 amino acids. The CDR3 reads CASRHAGTVYEQYF. Here the CDR3 DNA reads TGTGCCAGCAGGCACGCGGGGACAGTATACGAGCAGTACTTC.

About this clonotype: An end of the junction differs from the germline gene, which may be a read error. The chain uses TRBV11-2 and TRBJ2-7; D remains ambiguous. The CDR3 covers 16 residues. Germline assignment: CDR1 SGHAT and CDR2 FQNNGV. The CDR3 bases are TGTGCCAGCAGCTTAGATTGGATTAGCCCCTCCTACGTGCAGTACTTC. It codes for CASSLDWISPSYVQYF.

The CDR3 DNA reads TGTGCCAACATCTTAGAGGGGACAGGGTATACACCCCTCCACTTT. Translating it yields CANILEGTGYTPLHF. The chain uses TRBV11-2 and TRBJ1-6, with 9 bases matching TRBD1. This CDR3 has 15 amino acids. V dropped 10 bases and J dropped 11; count of bases not matched to a gene: 15. CDR1 is SGHAT, CDR2 FQNNGV, per germline.

As for this clonotype: The junction does not match germline at one end; this may be a read error. The chain has TRBV11-2 and TRBJ2-5; unclear D gene. There are 12 residues in the CDR3. In germline, CDR1 is SGHAT, CDR2 FQNNGV. This chain's CDR3 is CASNLAGWTVTF. The CDR3 DNA is TGTGCCAGCAACTTAGCTGGGTGGACCGTGACATTC.

Only a few counts were recorded for this clonotype. In DNA form, the CDR3 reads TGTGCCAGCAGTTACGGCCTAGGGGTCGGCGAGCAGTACTTC. It specifies CASSYGLGVGEQYF. The chain carries TRBV6-5 and TRBJ2-7, with TRBD1 as a possible D gene (5 bases). Germline CDR1 reads MNHEY; CDR2 reads SVGAGI. V lost 2 bases and J 6 bases, leaving 14 bases between the germline ends. This CDR3 has 14 residues.

The chain has TRBV11-1 and TRBJ2-5; D possibly corresponds to TRBD2 (5 bases). V lost 5 bases and J 4 bases, leaving 11 bases between the germline ends. Germline CDR1 is SGHAT and CDR2 is FQDESV (reference sequence). This CDR3 has 13 amino acids. Here the CDR3 reads CASSAERAETQYF. CDR3 in DNA: TGTGCCAGCAGCGCGGAGAGGGCAGAGACCCAGTACTTC.

The V call is TRBV6-2 or TRBV6-3, the J call TRBJ2-1, with 8 bases matching TRBD2. V shed 4 bases and J 7 bases; nucleotides not matched to a gene: 15. Germline loops: CDR1 MNHEY, CDR2 SVGEGT. The CDR3 runs to 17 residues. For the CDR3, the DNA is TGTGCCAGCAGTTCCACCCCATCGGGGGGGGGCGGGAATGAGCAGTTCTTC. This codes for CASSSTPSGGGGNEQFF.

As concerns this clonotype: This sequence may be a read error, since a much larger clone differs from it by one base. CDR3 in DNA: TGTGCCAGCAAAGGAGAGTGGGACACCGGGGAGCTGTTTTTT. This encodes CASKGEWDTGELFF. This chain uses TRBV6-6 with TRBJ2-2, with unresolved D. The CDR3 spans 14 residues. Looked up from germline, CDR1 is MNHNY and CDR2 is SVGAGI (reference sequence). Trimming removed 7 bases from V and 3 bases from J, with 12 bases in between.

The chain carries TRBV28 and TRBJ2-1; D not certain. Looked up from germline, CDR1 is MDHEN and CDR2 is SYDVKM. CDR3 length: 12 amino acids. Trimming cost V 1 base and J 13 bases, with 11 bases left between them. This CDR3 reads CASSLFYGDQFF. The CDR3 coding sequence is TGTGCCAGCAGTTTATTTTACGGTGACCAGTTCTTC.

The J gene is TRBJ1-1, the V gene TRBV6-5; no reliable D call. From germline, CDR1 is MNHEY and CDR2 SVGAGI. The length of the CDR3 is 13 residues. Trimming removed 4 bases from V and 14 bases from J, with 20 bases in between. CDR3 nucleotide sequence: TGTGCCAGCAGTTCCCCCGGACGTGCTTGCGCATTCTTT. This codes for CASSSPGRACAFF.

CDR3 residues: CASSSGPRAQYF. CDR3 in DNA: TGTGCCAGCAGTTCCGGGCCTCGTGCGCAGTACTTC. The V and J genes are TRBV11-2 and TRBJ2-7; no clear D gene. The CDR3 runs to 12 residues. Deletions cut 6 bases from V and 9 bases from J, with 15 bases between. Germline V CDR1 and CDR2: SGHAT, FQNNGV.

Remarks on this clonotype: This may stem from a read error, because a much larger clone lies one nucleotide away. The V gene is TRBV12-3 or TRBV12-4, the J gene TRBJ2-3; D call uncertain. V shed 1 base and J shed 0 bases, with 8 bases lying between them. The CDR3 consists of 15 residues. CDR3 coding DNA: TGTGCCAGCAGTTTAGGACCTCCTAGCACAGATACGCAGTATTTT. It yields the protein CASSLGPPSTDTQYF.

This clonotype was recorded many times. V gene TRBV10-3 combines with J gene TRBJ1-1, with D maybe TRBD1 (6 bases). Trimming took 4 bases from V and 2 from J, leaving 8 bases between them. This CDR3 has 13 amino acids. Germline loops: CDR1 ENHRY, CDR2 SYGVKD. The CDR3 region has the DNA TGTGCCATCAGTGTACAGGGTAACACTGAAGCTTTCTTT. It codes for CAISVQGNTEAFF.

Remarks on this clonotype: Its ends do not fully match the called genes, so a read error is possible. This chain joins TRBV6-5 and TRBJ2-7; 10 bases match TRBD1. Germline V gene lookup returns CDR1 MNHEY and CDR2 SVGAGI. This CDR3 has 14 residues. DNA for the CDR3: TGTTCCAGCAGACCCGGGGACAGGGGTCGAGGGCAGTACTTC. Translation: CSSRPGDRGRGQYF.

The chain is built from TRBV4-2 and TRBJ2-7, with 10 nucleotides matching TRBD2. The CDR3 is made up of 18 amino acids. Looked up from germline, CDR1 is LGHNA and CDR2 is YNFKEQ. Unmatched junction bases numbered 17, after V lost 6 bases and J lost 3 bases. The CDR3 sequence: CASSSGPTSGNLSYEQYF. CDR3 nucleotides: TGTGCCAGCAGTTCCGGTCCCACTAGCGGGAATTTAAGCTACGAGCAGTACTTC.

A word on this clonotype: A clone one base away is much larger, so this may be a read error. This chain connects TRBV6-5 to TRBJ2-7; the D gene is possibly TRBD1 (6 bases). The CDR3 covers 15 residues. The germline gives CDR1 MNHEY, CDR2 SVGAGI. The CDR3 DNA reads as TGTGCCACCAGTCTACTCGACCGGGACACCTACGAGCAGTACTTC. Its protein is CATSLLDRDTYEQYF.

The CDR3 loop is CASSAPTGGRGEQFF. The DNA for the CDR3 is TGTGCCAGCAGCGCCCCAACCGGGGGCCGGGGTGAGCAGTTCTTC. The chain is built from TRBV9 and TRBJ2-1; D assignment may be TRBD1 or TRBD2 (6 bases each). CDR1 is SGDLS, CDR2 YYNGEE, per germline. V dropped 3 bases and J dropped 9 bases, with 19 bases sitting between them. This CDR3 has 15 amino acids.

The chain links TRBV7-9 to TRBJ2-7; TRBD1 agrees at 8 bases. V trimming: 5 bases; J trimming: 8 bases; junction bases outside the gene matches: 17. The CDR3 is made up of 16 amino acids. CDR1 is SEHNR, CDR2 FQNEAQ, per germline (reference sequence). This CDR3 is CASSPMRTGQAHKQYF. CDR3 sequence (DNA): TGTGCCAGCAGCCCAATGCGGACGGGACAGGCCCATAAGCAGTACTTC.

As to this clonotype: The junction shows a germline mismatch at one end, possibly a read error. The chain employs TRBV11-1 and TRBJ1-3, with 9 bases matching TRBD1. The CDR3 extends over 13 amino acids. Germline values: CDR1 SGHAT, CDR2 FQDESV (reference sequence). In DNA, the CDR3 is TGTGCCAGCGGGACAGGGAATCCGAACACCATATATTTC. It translates to CASGTGNPNTIYF.

V usage is TRBV28 and J usage is TRBJ2-3; D is perhaps TRBD1 (6 bases). The CDR3 is made up of 16 amino acids. The V end lost 5 bases, the J end lost 4 bases, and 19 bases lay between the germline ends. From germline, CDR1 is MDHEN and CDR2 SYDVKM. This chain's CDR3 is CASSPLQGAGADTQYF. The CDR3, as DNA: TGTGCCAGCAGTCCGCTCCAAGGGGCAGGGGCAGATACGCAGTATTTT.